This T cell receptor (beta chain) emerged from a study of T-cell memory formation after mild COVID-19. On the study more broadly: TCR clusters showed largely donor specificity.

The CDR3 runs to 14 residues. With V trimmed by 4 bases and J by 4 bases, 5 bases remained unmatched. Concerning this clonotype itself: Its antigen is still unknown.

The authors produced TCR alpha and TCR beta cDNA libraries with sample barcodes and UMIs by 5'RACE using constant-segment primers. TCRdb recomputed calls from the 5' RACE reads with MiXCR, one row per CDR3 protein. The sample yields approximately 580,000 distinct CDR3 sequences, around 21% seen once. Study outcomes and limitations: Clones from the second wave (peaking day 37) had unconfirmed SARS-CoV-2 specificity. Day 15 to 85 contracting clones showed balanced CD4/CD8; later expanders leaned CD4+.

The specimen was PBMCs or a T cell subset sorted from them (not recorded which). The V and J genes are TRBV12-3 or TRBV12-4 and TRBJ2-5, with 8 bases matching TRBD2. The receptor was derived from an adult woman who had mild COVID-19 (a few samples of this study predate the infection). Cell type and time point are not known. The CDR3 DNA is TGTGCCAGCAGTTCGGGGGGGCGAGTAGAGACCCAGTACTTC. Protein product: CASSSGGRVETQYF.